The present T cell receptor beta chain was sequenced within a study of ipilimumab plus nivolumab after autologous stem cell transplantation. As for the study in general: Both relapsed and primary refractory DLBCL were included.

The protocol was immunoSEQ multiplex PCR, while the TCRdb copy is restricted to in-frame clones and leaves out a portion. Among about 13,000 clones listed, 55% to 85% were seen once. The CDR3 length is 12 residues. V was trimmed by 4 bases and J by 2 bases, leaving 6 bases between them. CDR1 and CDR2 (germline): MNHEY, SVGAGI. Starting 14 to 28 days after autologous transplant, ipilimumab 1 mg/kg was given. The TCR originated in a male donor with diffuse large B-cell lymphoma. This sample comprised PBMCs, obtained in a trial of ipilimumab plus nivolumab as post-transplant consolidation. The chain employs TRBV6-5 and TRBJ2-7; D unclear. For the CDR3, the DNA is TGTGCCAGCAGTTCTAGGGCCTACGAGCAGTACTTC. Amino acids: CASSSRAYEQYF.